The entry below gives a single TCR beta chain sequence along with its context. This clone was counted only a few times. It has no known antigen specificity. No quality values exist for individual bases; no much larger clone is one base distant. The data belong to a study of beta chain features in type 1 diabetes listed by TCRdb under 2018. Regarding the complete study: Patients and healthy donors did not differ in mean age, gender distribution, total cell number or subset yield. A total of roughly 100 million sorted cells were examined across all samples, and a strong correlation was observed between cell number per subset and RNA yield. The study compared the TCRB repertoires of sorted circulating CD4+ T cell subsets in recently diagnosed type 1 diabetes patients with those in matched healthy donors. Whereas all 30 or so donors provided naive and central memory subsets, regulatory and stem cell-like memory subsets were isolated from just 8 patients and roughly 8 healthy donors.

A single peripheral blood draw of about 116 mL on average was collected from each donor into heparinised tubes. Using a panel that included CD45RO, CCR7, CD25, CD127, CD95 and CD27, naive, central memory, regulatory and stem cell-like memory CD4+ T cells were sorted on a BD FACSAria II. A purity above 98% was achieved for all sorted populations. PBMCs were isolated immediately by Lymphoprep density gradient centrifugation and stained directly without culture. To minimize batch effects, samples were stained and sorted in pairs, one healthy donor with one patient per experiment. What the work shows at the level of the full study, not this receptor alone: In all four CD4+ subsets, TCRB CDR3 length was moderately but significantly shorter in type 1 diabetes patients. Naive, central memory and regulatory TCRB repertoires appeared to be more alike among patients than among healthy donors. Patients with type 1 diabetes made fewer insertions and deleted more nucleotides at VDJ recombination sites, implying thymic rearrangement abnormalities. Because cDNA was sequenced instead of genomic DNA, activated cells with high expression could be over-represented, although the groups did not differ in activation or CD3 levels. PCR may preferentially amplify shorter templates, but because patient and control samples were amplified and corrected together, any resulting skew would affect both groups equally. Only small numbers of individuals were included in the HLA sub-analyses, which left unresolved whether HLA type had any influence on TCRB rearrangement.

The entire isolated RNA was reverse transcribed using the High Capacity cDNA Reverse Transcription Kit, and thus expressed TCRB transcripts were sequenced. Deep immunoSEQ sequencing was applied to naive, central memory and regulatory T cell samples, giving an average of about 3.4 million total reads per sample. Sorted cells were lysed in RLT buffer, and RNA was extracted using DNase-treated RNeasy Micro or Mini kits according to cell number. To prevent cross-contamination, every cell subset was processed on its own, while patient and healthy donor samples were processed together. The immunoSEQ multiplex PCR was used to amplify TCRB sequences from cDNA, generating 87-bp fragments that spanned the CDR3 region. Amplicons were sequenced on the Illumina HiSeq platform. In the source study's methods: PCR bias was corrected computationally using synthetic template baselines, and reads within Hamming distance 2 were collapsed, with unmergeable singletons discarded. Reads were aligned against IMGT so that V, D and J genes, CDR3 length and insertions or deletions at six rearrangement sites could be assigned. Within each subset, clonotype counts were normalized to the number of sorted cells before true diversity and Gini coefficients were calculated with the tcR R package. The overlap coefficient, calculated on TCRB nucleotide sequences, was used to measure repertoire sharing. Drawn from immuneACCESS, this table holds only the in-frame rearrangements with V and J called that TCRdb kept. Clones are partly lost; checked studies trace under half to an unresolved V gene and leave the rest unexplained. V, J and clone size are taken as reported in that table, and D and trimming were inferred from the DNA itself. Here the sample has fewer than 150,000 clones; 6.9% occur a single time. The ten largest clonotypes hold about 1.3% of the sample.

V was cut back by 0 bases and J by 0 bases, leaving a gap of 13 bases between them. The CDR3 sequence holds 17 residues, the cysteine and phenylalanine included. Only the CDR3 portion is preserved as DNA: 51 bases, with reading frame beginning at the first base. The germline V gene provides CDR1 SGHRS and CDR2 YFSETQ. Sequencing was carried out using central memory CD4+ T cells from blood. The rearrangement combines TRBV5-1 with TRBJ1-3; no D gene call is confident. The TCR comes from a woman aged 25-40 years in good health. Here the CDR3 is given as CASSLDSSPSSGNTIYF. The bases read TGCGCCAGCAGCTTGGATTCGTCCCCGAGCTCTGGAAACACCATATATTTT.